Below, 28 T cell receptor beta chains from the same sample are listed, as sequenced in a study of T cells in localized non-small cell lung cancer. Profiled with immunoSEQ multiplex PCR; TCRdb holds only in-frame clones, not every one. Counted here are about 1,400 clones, roughly 33% occurring once; the ten biggest clones make up approximately 10%. The sequencing here drew on normal lung tissue next to the tumor, taken before any cancer treatment. The receptors were sampled from a man between 40 and 70 years old with stage I lung adenocarcinoma.

This sequence joins TRBV5-1 and TRBJ1-1, with D possibly being TRBD1 (5 bases). The V end lost 2 bases, the J end lost 1 base, and 9 bases lay between the germline ends. This CDR3 contains 14 residues. Per germline, CDR1 SGHRS and CDR2 YFSETQ. The CDR3: CASSFLQGNTEAFF. The CDR3 bases are TGCGCCAGCAGCTTCCTCCAGGGGAACACTGAAGCTTTCTTT.

This chain connects TRBV18 to TRBJ2-6, with 7 bases lining up with TRBD1. The CDR3 covers 17 residues. Trimming took 5 bases from V and 0 from J; bases not matched to a gene: 7. Germline loops: CDR1 KGHSH, CDR2 LQKENI. The CDR3 DNA reads as TGTGCCAGCTCATCCCGGACAGGCAACTCTGGGGCCAACGTCCTGACTTTC. Translated, it gives CASSSRTGNSGANVLTF.

The V gene is TRBV5-1, the J gene TRBJ2-7; TRBD1 aligns across 8 bases. Looked up from germline, CDR1 is SGHRS and CDR2 is YFSETQ. V shed 3 bases and J 2 bases; nucleotides not matched to a gene: 4. This CDR3 region has 14 residues. For the CDR3, the DNA is TGCGCCAGCAGCTCGGGACAGGTTACCTACGAGCAGTACTTC. The encoded protein is CASSSGQVTYEQYF.

This clone rates as large (0.1 to 1%). This rearrangement joins TRBV6-8 to TRBJ1-1; D is possibly TRBD1 (5 bases). CDR1 MNHGY and CDR2 SAAAGT come from the germline V gene. Trimming stripped 6 bases from V and 6 bases from J, with 17 bases between. The CDR3 is made up of 14 amino acids. The CDR3: CASRFGTKVAEAFF. The CDR3 bases are TGTGCCAGCAGATTTGGGACCAAAGTCGCTGAAGCTTTCTTT.

This clone was seen more than once but under ten times. This chain uses TRBV9 with TRBJ2-7, with 8 bases aligning to TRBD2. Germline loops: CDR1 SGDLS, CDR2 YYNGEE. V was pared by 2 bases and J by 2 bases, with 6 bases of the junction left unmatched. This CDR3 region has 15 residues. CDR3 coding DNA: TGTGCCAGCAGCGTGTCACCGGGACTAGCCTACGAGCAGTACTTC. It yields the protein CASSVSPGLAYEQYF.

The J gene is TRBJ1-6, the V gene TRBV5-1; the match to TRBD1 covers 11 bases. The CDR3 is made up of 14 amino acids. Losses at the gene ends were 4 bases for V and 9 bases for J; bases not matched to a gene: 3. Germline CDR1 and CDR2: SGHRS and YFSETQ. CDR3: CASSAGTGGSPLHF. The DNA of the CDR3 is TGCGCCAGCAGCGCCGGGACAGGGGGTTCACCCCTCCACTTT.

The table lists this clone with a count of one. V is TRBV19 and J is TRBJ1-5, with D perhaps matching TRBD1 (5 bases). The CDR3 consists of 15 residues. Germline values: CDR1 LNHDA, CDR2 SQIVND (reference sequence). Trimming left V 0 bases short and J 7 bases short, with 13 bases between. The CDR3 DNA sequence: TGTGCCAGTAGTATAGATCACCGGGGGAGGCAGCCCCAGCATTTT. Translated, it gives CASSIDHRGRQPQHF.

The chain uses TRBV6-8 and TRBJ2-7; D might be TRBD2 (7 bases). The CDR3 has 14 amino acids. Trimming cost V 10 bases and J 2 bases, with 18 bases left between them. Germline V CDR1 and CDR2: MNHGY, SAAAGT. CDR3 loop: CAIGGRGDTYEQYF. The CDR3 region has the DNA TGTGCCATCGGCGGACGGGGGGACACCTACGAGCAGTACTTC.

V usage is TRBV1 and J usage is TRBJ2-5; the table's D call, TRBD2, has no DNA check behind it. TRBV1 is a pseudogene. CDR3 length: 17 amino acids. The CDR3 protein is CASSSGTSGRRGETQYF. In DNA, the CDR3 is TGCGCCAGCAGCTCCGGGACTAGCGGGAGAAGGGGAGAGACCCAGTACTTC.

The J gene is TRBJ1-1, the V gene TRBV15; D might be TRBD1 (5 bases). Germline V gene lookup returns CDR1 LNHNV and CDR2 YYDKDF (reference sequence). CDR3 length: 16 residues. Between the trimmed V and J ends, which lost 5 bases and 0 bases, there was a span of 16 bases. The CDR3 protein is CATSLGAGLMNTEAFF. The DNA for the CDR3 is TGTGCCACCAGCCTTGGAGCGGGGCTGATGAACACTGAAGCTTTCTTT.

This clone was seen just once. The V and J genes are TRBV11-3 and TRBJ2-1; no definite D call. The germline CDR1 and CDR2 sequences are SGHNT and YENEEA. The V end was cut by 3 bases, the J end by 8 bases, with 20 bases between. The CDR3 runs 16 residues. CDR3 sequence (DNA): TGTGCCAGCAGCTTGGATCTAGAAGTTGGCGTCGATGAGCAGTTCTTC. Residues: CASSLDLEVGVDEQFF. Full variable domain (rest looked up from reference TRBV11-3 and TRBJ2-1): EAGVVQSPRYKIIEKKQPVAFWCNPISGHNTLYWYLQNLGQGPELLIRYENEEAVDDSQLPKDRFSAERLKGVDSTLKIQPAELGDSAVYLCASSLDLEVGVDEQFFGPGTRLTVL.

This sequence joins TRBV19 and TRBJ2-1; the D gene could be TRBD1 or TRBD2 (6 bases each). The CDR3 runs 16 residues. V was cut by 5 bases and J by 1 base, with 15 bases left in between. Germline values: CDR1 LNHDA, CDR2 SQIVND (reference sequence). CDR3 sequence reads: CASSLHGGGSYNEQFF. The CDR3 bases are TGTGCCAGTAGTCTGCACGGGGGCGGTTCCTACAATGAGCAGTTCTTC.

The rearrangement joins TRBV5-1 to TRBJ2-2; 12 positions match TRBD2. This CDR3 is 16 amino acids long. J was trimmed by 4 bases and V by 8 bases; bases with no gene match: 9. Germline V lookup: CDR1 SGHRS, CDR2 YFSETQ. The DNA of the CDR3 is TGCGCCAGTTATGGACTAGCGGGGTCGAGCACCGGGGAGCTGTTTTTT. Its protein is CASYGLAGSSTGELFF.

The genes are TRBV19 and TRBJ2-1; 11 positions agree with TRBD2. The length of the CDR3 is 15 residues. Germline values: CDR1 LNHDA, CDR2 SQIVND (reference sequence). V lost 5 bases to trimming and J lost 4 bases; unmatched junction nucleotides: 4. CDR3 bases: TGTGCCAGTAGTGTACTAGCGGGAGCTTACAATGAGCAGTTCTTC. It codes for CASSVLAGAYNEQFF.

DNA for the CDR3: TGCGCCAGCAGTCCCCTTCCTTCCGGGACAGGCTATGGCTACACCTTC. Amino acid sequence: CASSPLPSGTGYGYTF. This sequence joins TRBV23-1 and TRBJ1-2; the match to TRBD1 covers 8 bases. TRBV23-1 is given ORF status, its function remaining uncertain. V lost 4 bases and J lost 4; bases outside the gene matches: 11. The CDR3 is made up of 16 amino acids.

This clone was counted only a few times. The CDR3 loop is CASRDLVAEQFF. The CDR3 region has the DNA TGTGCCAGCAGGGACCTAGTGGCTGAGCAGTTCTTC. The chain uses TRBV9 and TRBJ2-1; D remains unclear. CDR3 length: 12 amino acids. The ends were cut back, 5 bases at V and 9 bases at J, with 12 bases in the middle. From germline, CDR1 is SGDLS and CDR2 YYNGEE. The complete variable domain, with remaining parts taken from reference TRBV9 and TRBJ2-1, reads DSGVTQTPKHLITATGQRVTLRCSPRSGDLSVYWYQQSLDQGLQFLIQYYNGEERAKGNILERFSAQQFPDLHSELNLSSLELGDSALYFCASRDLVAEQFFGPGTRLTVL.

The CDR3 sequence is CASSPGQGTQPQHF. The CDR3 DNA reads TGTGCCAGCAGTCCGGGACAGGGGACTCAGCCCCAGCATTTT. The chain is built from TRBV28 and TRBJ1-5; TRBD1 agrees at 10 bases. The CDR3 spans 14 residues. Germline V gene data show CDR1 as MDHEN and CDR2 as SYDVKM. Trimming cost V 5 bases and J 6 bases; bases outside gene matches: 4.

The rearrangement links TRBV11-3 to TRBJ2-1; 12 bases map to TRBD2. Germline lookup yields CDR1 SGHNT and CDR2 YENEEA. V shed 2 bases and J 7 bases; nucleotides not matched to a gene: 6. This CDR3 is built from 16 residues. The CDR3 sequence is CASSLIASGGVNEQFF. CDR3 in DNA: TGTGCCAGCAGCTTAATAGCTAGCGGGGGGGTAAATGAGCAGTTCTTC.

The chain couples TRBV11-3 to TRBJ2-6; 9 bases match TRBD2. The CDR3 consists of 17 residues. Germline V gene lookup returns CDR1 SGHNT and CDR2 YENEEA. Trimming cost V 5 bases and J 0 bases; bases outside gene matches: 5. In DNA, the CDR3 is TGTGCCAGCAGCCCAGCGGGAGGAAACTCTGGGGCCAACGTCCTGACTTTC. It yields the protein CASSPAGGNSGANVLTF.

This clone has only a few counts. The chain recombines TRBV11-3 with TRBJ2-1; TRBD1 matches 8 bases. V lost 8 bases, J lost 6 bases, and 9 bases stayed unmatched. Germline V gene lookup returns CDR1 SGHNT and CDR2 YENEEA. The CDR3 is 14 residues long. CDR3 loop: CASSDRASGNEQFF. The CDR3 bases are TGTGCCAGCTCGGACAGGGCATCAGGCAATGAGCAGTTCTTC. Together with reference TRBV11-3 and TRBJ2-1, the CDR3 gives the full variable domain: EAGVVQSPRYKIIEKKQPVAFWCNPISGHNTLYWYLQNLGQGPELLIRYENEEAVDDSQLPKDRFSAERLKGVDSTLKIQPAELGDSAVYLCASSDRASGNEQFFGPGTRLTVL.

The chain uses TRBV30 and TRBJ1-2, with D possibly matching TRBD1 (5 bases). The CDR3 sequence is 13 residues long. CDR1 is GTSNPN and CDR2 is SVGIG in the germline V gene (reference sequence). V lost 7 bases and J lost 8, with 20 bases in between. The CDR3 DNA reads TGTGCCTTCAACAGGCCTTCCGAGCCAGGCTACACCTTC. Its translation is CAFNRPSEPGYTF. Full variable domain (missing parts from reference TRBV30 and TRBJ1-2): SQTIHQWPATLVQPVGSPLSLECTVEGTSNPNLYWYRQAAGRGLQLLFYSVGIGQISSEVPQNLSASRPQDRQFILSSKKLLLSDSGFYLCAFNRPSEPGYTFGSGTRLTVV.

The chain carries TRBV6-8 and TRBJ1-2; D is ambiguous. Trimming took off 4 bases at V and 1 base at J, with 10 bases between the two ends. The CDR3 sequence is 14 residues long. Germline CDR1 MNHGY, CDR2 SAAAGT. The chain's CDR3 is CASSSGPLNYGYTF. The CDR3 coding sequence is TGTGCCAGCAGTTCCGGGCCCCTTAACTATGGCTACACCTTC.

This clone was detected a few times. The CDR3 region is CASTSTRGEQYF. CDR3 sequence (DNA): TGTGCCAGCACGTCGACCCGGGGCGAGCAGTACTTC. This sequence joins TRBV28 and TRBJ2-7; a possible D gene is TRBD2 (5 bases). The V end was cut by 7 bases, the J end by 6 bases, with 13 bases between. Germline CDR1 is MDHEN and CDR2 is SYDVKM. The CDR3 has 12 residues.

This chain uses TRBV11-3 with TRBJ2-3; D is perhaps TRBD1 (6 bases). This CDR3 has 14 amino acids. V was cut by 4 bases and J by 1 base, with 9 bases left in between. The germline V gene encodes CDR1 SGHNT and CDR2 YENEEA. The CDR3 DNA reads TGTGCCAGCAGCTCCCGGACAGGCACAGATACGCAGTATTTT. It is translated as CASSSRTGTDTQYF.

This chain joins TRBV18 and TRBJ2-7; weak D call: TRBD1 (6 bases). Germline V lookup: CDR1 KGHSH, CDR2 LQKENI. CDR3 size: 14 residues. The ends were cut back, 0 bases at V and 7 bases at J, with 13 bases in the middle. CDR3 coding DNA: TGTGCCAGCTCACCACCCCTACAGGGACCTGAGCAGTACTTC. This sequence encodes CASSPPLQGPEQYF.

This clone occurred a few times. The V and J genes are TRBV11-3 and TRBJ2-7, with a weak D call TRBD1 (6 bases). Germline assignment: CDR1 SGHNT and CDR2 YENEEA. The CDR3 consists of 14 residues. Trimming removed 5 bases from V and 6 bases from J, with 17 bases in between. Here the CDR3 reads CASSRSSRGREQYF. CDR3 DNA sequence: TGTGCCAGCAGCCGGAGTAGCAGGGGCCGCGAGCAGTACTTC.

This clone was counted between two and nine times. V gene TRBV19 combines with J gene TRBJ2-1, with TRBD1 as a possible D gene (7 bases). The CDR3 runs to 17 residues. Germline CDR1 reads LNHDA; CDR2 reads SQIVND (reference sequence). With 2 bases removed from V and 8 bases from J, the gap between germline ends came to 22 bases. The CDR3: CASSIQVRGAPGDEQFF. In DNA, the CDR3 is TGTGCCAGTAGTATACAGGTCAGGGGGGCGCCGGGGGATGAGCAGTTCTTC.

The V and J genes are TRBV30 and TRBJ2-4; D is perhaps TRBD1 (6 bases). CDR3 length equals 15 residues. Deletions cut 7 bases from V and 0 bases from J, with 16 bases between. Per the germline V gene, CDR1 is GTSNPN and CDR2 is SVGIG (reference sequence). The CDR3 loop is CAYEGPGEAKNIQYF. CDR3 in DNA: TGTGCCTACGAGGGTCCAGGGGAAGCCAAAAACATTCAGTACTTC.